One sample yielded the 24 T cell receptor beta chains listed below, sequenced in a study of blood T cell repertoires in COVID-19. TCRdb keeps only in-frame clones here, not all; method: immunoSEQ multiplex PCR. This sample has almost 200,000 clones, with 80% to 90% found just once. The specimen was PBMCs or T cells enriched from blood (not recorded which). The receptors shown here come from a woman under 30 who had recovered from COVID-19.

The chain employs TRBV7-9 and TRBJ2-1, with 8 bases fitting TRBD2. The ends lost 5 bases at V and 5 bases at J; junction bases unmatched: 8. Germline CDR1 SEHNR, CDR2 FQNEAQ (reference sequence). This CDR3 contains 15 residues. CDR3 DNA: TGTGCCAGCAGCGCTTACGGGGGGGTGGACAATGAGCAGTTCTTC. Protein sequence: CASSAYGGVDNEQFF.

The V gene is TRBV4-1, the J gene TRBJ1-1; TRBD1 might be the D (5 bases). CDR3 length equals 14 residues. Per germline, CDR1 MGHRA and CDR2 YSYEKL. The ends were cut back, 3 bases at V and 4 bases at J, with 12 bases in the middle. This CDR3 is CASSQYGGSTEAFF. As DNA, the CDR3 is TGCGCCAGCAGCCAGTACGGGGGTAGCACTGAAGCTTTCTTT.

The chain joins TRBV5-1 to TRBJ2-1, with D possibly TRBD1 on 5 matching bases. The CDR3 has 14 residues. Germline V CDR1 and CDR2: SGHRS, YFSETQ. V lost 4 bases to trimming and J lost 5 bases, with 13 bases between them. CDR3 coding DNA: TGCGCCAGCAGCATAGGGGCAGCCAACAATGAGCAGTTCTTC. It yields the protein CASSIGAANNEQFF.

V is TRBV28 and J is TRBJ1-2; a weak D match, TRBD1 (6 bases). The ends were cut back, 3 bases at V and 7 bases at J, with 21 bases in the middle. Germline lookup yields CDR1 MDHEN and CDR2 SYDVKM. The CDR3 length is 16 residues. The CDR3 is CASSFAGTPIEGGYTF. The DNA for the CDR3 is TGTGCCAGCAGTTTTGCCGGGACACCAATCGAGGGTGGCTACACCTTC.

This CDR3 reads CSASWPHRAGELFF. CDR3 sequence (DNA): TGCAGTGCTAGTTGGCCGCACAGGGCCGGGGAGCTGTTTTTT. The chain uses TRBV20-1 and TRBJ2-2; possible D gene TRBD1, 6 bases. V shed 3 bases and J shed 6 bases, with 14 bases lying between them. Germline V gene sequence: CDR1 DFQATT, CDR2 SNEGSKA (reference sequence). This CDR3 region has 14 residues.

The CDR3 here is CAVGRGPYNEQFF. The CDR3 DNA is TGTGCAGTGGGGCGGGGGCCTTACAATGAGCAGTTCTTC. The chain combines TRBV19 with TRBJ2-1, with a tentative D call TRBD2 (7 bases). Looked up from germline, CDR1 is LNHDA and CDR2 is SQIVND (reference sequence). This CDR3 has 13 residues.

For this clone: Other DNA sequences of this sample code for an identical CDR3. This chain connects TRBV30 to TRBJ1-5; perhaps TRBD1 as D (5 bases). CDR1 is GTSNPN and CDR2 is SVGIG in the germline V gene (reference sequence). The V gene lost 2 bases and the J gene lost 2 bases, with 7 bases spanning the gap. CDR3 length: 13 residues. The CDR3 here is CAWSPRGNQPQHF. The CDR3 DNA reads TGTGCCTGGAGTCCCAGGGGCAATCAGCCCCAGCATTTT.

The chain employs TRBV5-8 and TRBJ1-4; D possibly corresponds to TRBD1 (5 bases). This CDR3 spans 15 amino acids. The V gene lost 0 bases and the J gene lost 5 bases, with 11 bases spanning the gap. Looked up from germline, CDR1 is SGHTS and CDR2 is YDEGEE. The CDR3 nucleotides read TGTGCCAGCAGCTTGGCCGTGGGGGGGAATGAAAAACTGTTTTTT. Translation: CASSLAVGGNEKLFF.

CDR3 nucleotide sequence: TGCAGTGCTAACGAGTACGAGCAGTACTTC. Translation gives CSANEYEQYF. This chain joins TRBV20-1 and TRBJ2-7; no firm D call. Germline-derived CDR1 and CDR2 are DFQATT and SNEGSKA (reference sequence). The V and J ends lost 4 bases and 4 bases respectively, with 5 bases between them. This CDR3 has 10 amino acids.

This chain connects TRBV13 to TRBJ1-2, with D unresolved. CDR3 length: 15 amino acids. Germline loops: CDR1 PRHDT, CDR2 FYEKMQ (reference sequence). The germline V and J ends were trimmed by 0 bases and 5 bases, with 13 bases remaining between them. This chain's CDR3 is CASSLGGMGQYGYTF. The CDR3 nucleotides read TGTGCCAGCAGCTTAGGCGGGATGGGTCAATATGGCTACACCTTC.

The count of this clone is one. CDR3 loop: CASSGTGNTGELFF. CDR3 nucleotides: TGTGCCAGCAGTGGGACAGGGAACACCGGGGAGCTGTTTTTT. The chain employs TRBV2 and TRBJ2-2; TRBD1 matches 7 bases. The germline V gene encodes CDR1 SNHLY and CDR2 FYNNEI. After removal of 4 bases from V and 1 base from J, the junction contained 0 bases not matched to a gene. The CDR3 is made up of 14 amino acids.

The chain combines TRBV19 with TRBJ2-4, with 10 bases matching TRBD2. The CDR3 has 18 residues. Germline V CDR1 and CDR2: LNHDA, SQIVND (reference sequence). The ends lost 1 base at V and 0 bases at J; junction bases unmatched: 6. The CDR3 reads CASSIVPAGGRAKNIQYF. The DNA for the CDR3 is TGTGCCAGTAGTATAGTACCAGCGGGGGGGCGAGCCAAAAACATTCAGTACTTC. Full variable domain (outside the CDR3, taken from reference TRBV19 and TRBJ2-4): DGGITQSPKYLFRKEGQNVTLSCEQNLNHDAMYWYRQDPGQGLRLIYYSQIVNDFQKGDIAEGYSVSREKKESFPLTVTSAQKNPTAFYLCASSIVPAGGRAKNIQYFGAGTRLSVL.

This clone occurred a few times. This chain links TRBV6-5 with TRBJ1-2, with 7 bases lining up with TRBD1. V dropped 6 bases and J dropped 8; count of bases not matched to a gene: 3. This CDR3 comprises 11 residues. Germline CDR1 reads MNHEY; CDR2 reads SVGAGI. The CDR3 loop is CASRTGFGYTF. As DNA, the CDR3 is TGTGCCAGCAGGACAGGGTTCGGCTACACCTTC.

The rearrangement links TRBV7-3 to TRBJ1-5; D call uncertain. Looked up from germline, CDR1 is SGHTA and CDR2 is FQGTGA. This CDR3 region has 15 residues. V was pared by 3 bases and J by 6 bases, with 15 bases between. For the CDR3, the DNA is TGTGCCAGCAGCTTTAATGATAGTTGGAGTCAGCCCCAGCATTTT. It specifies CASSFNDSWSQPQHF.

In DNA form, the CDR3 reads TGTGCCAGCTCGCAGTCGAGGGAACAGCCCCAGCATTTT. Translation gives CASSQSREQPQHF. J is TRBJ1-5 and V is TRBV18; D unresolved. The V gene's germline CDR1 is KGHSH and CDR2 LQKENI. This CDR3 spans 13 amino acids. Deletions cut 6 bases from V and 7 bases from J, with 13 bases between.

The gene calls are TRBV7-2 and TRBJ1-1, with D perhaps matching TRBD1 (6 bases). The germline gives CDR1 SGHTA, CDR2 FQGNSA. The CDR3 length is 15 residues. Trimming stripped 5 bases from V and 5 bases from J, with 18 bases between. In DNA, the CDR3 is TGTGCCAGCAGCACCTTCCCCAGGGGAGAAACTGAAGCTTTCTTT. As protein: CASSTFPRGETEAFF.

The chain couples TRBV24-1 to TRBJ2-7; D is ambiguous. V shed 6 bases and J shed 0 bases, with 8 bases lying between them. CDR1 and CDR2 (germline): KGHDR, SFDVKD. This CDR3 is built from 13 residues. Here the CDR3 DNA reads TGTGCCACCAGTCTCGGTAGCTCCTACGAGCAGTACTTC. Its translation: CATSLGSSYEQYF.

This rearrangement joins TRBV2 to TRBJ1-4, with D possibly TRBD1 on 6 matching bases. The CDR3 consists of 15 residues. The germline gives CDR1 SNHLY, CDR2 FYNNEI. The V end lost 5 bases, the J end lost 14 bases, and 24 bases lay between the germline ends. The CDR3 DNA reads TGTGCCAGCAGTTCCGGGACACTCTTTGAAGGGGGTCTGTTTTTT. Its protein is CASSSGTLFEGGLFF.

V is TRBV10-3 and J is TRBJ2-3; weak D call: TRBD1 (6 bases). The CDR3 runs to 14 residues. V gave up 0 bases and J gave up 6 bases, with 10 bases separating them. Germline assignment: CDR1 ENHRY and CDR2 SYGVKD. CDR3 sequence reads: CAISESAGGDTQYF. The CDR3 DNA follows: TGTGCCATCAGTGAGTCGGCTGGGGGCGATACGCAGTATTTT.

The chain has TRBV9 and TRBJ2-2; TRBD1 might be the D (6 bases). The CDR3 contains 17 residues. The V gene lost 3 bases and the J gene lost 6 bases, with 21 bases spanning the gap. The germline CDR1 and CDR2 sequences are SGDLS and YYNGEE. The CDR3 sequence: CASSGRASGVIAGELFF. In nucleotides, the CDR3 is TGTGCCAGCAGCGGACGGGCATCAGGGGTGATAGCCGGGGAGCTGTTTTTT.

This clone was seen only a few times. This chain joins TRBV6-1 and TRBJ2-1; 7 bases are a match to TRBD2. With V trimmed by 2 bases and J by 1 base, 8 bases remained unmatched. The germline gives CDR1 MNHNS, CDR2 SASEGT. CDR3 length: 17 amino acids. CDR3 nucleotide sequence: TGTGCCAGCAGTGAACTTTTTGGGACTACATCCTACAATGAGCAGTTCTTC. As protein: CASSELFGTTSYNEQFF.

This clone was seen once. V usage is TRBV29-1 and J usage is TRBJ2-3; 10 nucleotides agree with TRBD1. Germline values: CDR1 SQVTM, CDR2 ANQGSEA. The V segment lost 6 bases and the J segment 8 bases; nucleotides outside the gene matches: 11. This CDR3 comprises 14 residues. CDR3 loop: CSVGTGDGASTQYF. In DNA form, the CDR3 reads TGCAGCGTAGGGACAGGGGACGGAGCGAGTACGCAGTATTTT.

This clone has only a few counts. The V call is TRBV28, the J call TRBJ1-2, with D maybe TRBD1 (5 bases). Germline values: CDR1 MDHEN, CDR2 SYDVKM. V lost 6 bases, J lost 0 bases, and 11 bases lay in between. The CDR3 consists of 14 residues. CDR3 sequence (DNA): TGTGCCAGCAGATACGGGGGAGCTAACTATGGCTACACCTTC. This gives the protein CASRYGGANYGYTF.

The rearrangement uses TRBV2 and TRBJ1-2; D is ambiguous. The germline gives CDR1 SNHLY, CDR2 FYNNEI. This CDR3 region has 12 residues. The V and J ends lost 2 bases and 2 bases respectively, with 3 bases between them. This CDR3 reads CASSERNYGYTF. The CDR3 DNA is TGTGCCAGCAGTGAACGGAACTATGGCTACACCTTC.